Detailed here is one T cell receptor (beta chain). Enrolled during active infection, Seattle patients were then followed longitudinally. The data were obtained in a study of blood T cell repertoires in COVID-19. Looking at the study overall: The United States, Italy and Spain provided the acute and convalescent COVID-19 samples. PBMCs, B-cell-depleted T cells, or T cells were the source of the cDNA or gDNA that made up the material.

Germline V gene data show CDR1 as MNHEY and CDR2 as SVGAGI. This CDR3 region has 14 residues. Trimming removed 4 bases from V and 8 bases from J; junction bases left unmatched: 5. In the original processing: Reference gene primers were amplified, and this amplification served to estimate nucleated cell counts. Repertoires were generated with immunoSEQ multiplex PCR, while TCRdb's copy carries only in-frame clones and drops some. V and J calls plus clone size are reproduced from that table; the DNA served to infer D and trimming. The table records 250,000 to 400,000 clones, around 88% of them present only once.

The chain carries TRBV6-5 and TRBJ2-1; TRBD2 matches at 10 bases. Sequencing was performed on peripheral blood. The sequence derives from a woman in her 30s with COVID-19, enrolled during active disease. CDR3 loop: CASSWASGGYEQFF. CDR3 coding DNA: TGTGCCAGCAGTTGGGCTAGCGGGGGTTATGAGCAGTTCTTC.